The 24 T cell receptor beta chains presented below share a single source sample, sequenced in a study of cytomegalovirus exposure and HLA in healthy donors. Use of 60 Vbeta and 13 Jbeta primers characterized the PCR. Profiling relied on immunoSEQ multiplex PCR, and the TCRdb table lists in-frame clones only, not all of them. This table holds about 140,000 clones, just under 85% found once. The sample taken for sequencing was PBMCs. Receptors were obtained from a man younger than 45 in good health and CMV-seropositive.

CDR3 DNA: TGTGCCAGCAGTTTAGGGGGCGCAGGCACCGGGGAGCTGTTTTTT. Translation: CASSLGGAGTGELFF. This rearrangement joins TRBV28 to TRBJ2-2; D perhaps matches TRBD1 (6 bases). Germline V gene sequence: CDR1 MDHEN, CDR2 SYDVKM. The CDR3 runs to 15 residues. Deletions cut 2 bases from V and 4 bases from J, with 11 bases between.

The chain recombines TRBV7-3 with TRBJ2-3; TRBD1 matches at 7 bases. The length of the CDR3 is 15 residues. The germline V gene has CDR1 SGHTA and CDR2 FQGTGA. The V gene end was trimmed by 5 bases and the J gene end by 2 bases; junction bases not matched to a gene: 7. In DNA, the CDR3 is TGTGCCAGCAGCCCACAGGGGTTACTCACAGATACGCAGTATTTT. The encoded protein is CASSPQGLLTDTQYF.

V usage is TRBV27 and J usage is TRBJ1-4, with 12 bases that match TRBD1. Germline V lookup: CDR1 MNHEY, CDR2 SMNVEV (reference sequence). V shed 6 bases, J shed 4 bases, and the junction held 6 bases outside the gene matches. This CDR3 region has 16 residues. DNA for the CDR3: TGTGCCAGCAGACCGGGACAGGGGGCGTTTAATGAAAAACTGTTTTTT. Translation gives CASRPGQGAFNEKLFF.

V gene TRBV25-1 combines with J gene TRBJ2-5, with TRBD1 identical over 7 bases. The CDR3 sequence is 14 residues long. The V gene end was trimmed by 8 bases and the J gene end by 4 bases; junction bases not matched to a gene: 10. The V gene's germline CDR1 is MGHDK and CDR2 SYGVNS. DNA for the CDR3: TGTGCCAGCGGAGGACAGGTGAGGAGAGAGACCCAGTACTTC. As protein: CASGGQVRRETQYF. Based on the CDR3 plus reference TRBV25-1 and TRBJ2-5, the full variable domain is EADIYQTPRYLVIGTGKKITLECSQTMGHDKMYWYQQDPGMELHLIHYSYGVNSTEKGDLSSESTVSRIRTEHFPLTLESARPSHTSQYLCASGGQVRRETQYFGPGTRLLVL.

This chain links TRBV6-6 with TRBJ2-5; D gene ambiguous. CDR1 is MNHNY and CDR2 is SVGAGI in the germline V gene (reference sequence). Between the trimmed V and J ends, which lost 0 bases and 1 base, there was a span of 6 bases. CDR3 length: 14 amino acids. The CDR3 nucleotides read TGTGCCAGCAGTTACTCCGGTTTCCAAGAGACCCAGTACTTC. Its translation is CASSYSGFQETQYF.

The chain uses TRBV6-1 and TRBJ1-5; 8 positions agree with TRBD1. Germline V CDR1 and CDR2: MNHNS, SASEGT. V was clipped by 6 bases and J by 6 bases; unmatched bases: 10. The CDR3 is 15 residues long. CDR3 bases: TGTGCCAGCAGCCGACCGACAGGGGCGAGTCAGCCCCAGCATTTT. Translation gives CASSRPTGASQPQHF.

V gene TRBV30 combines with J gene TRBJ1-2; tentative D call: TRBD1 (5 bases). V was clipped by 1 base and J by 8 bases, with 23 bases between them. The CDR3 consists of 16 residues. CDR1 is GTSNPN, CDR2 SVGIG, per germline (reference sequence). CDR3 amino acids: CAWSAGTSQGSGGYTF. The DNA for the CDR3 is TGTGCCTGGAGTGCTGGGACTTCCCAAGGCAGCGGAGGCTACACCTTC. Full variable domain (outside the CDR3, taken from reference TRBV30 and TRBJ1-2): SQTIHQWPATLVQPVGSPLSLECTVEGTSNPNLYWYRQAAGRGLQLLFYSVGIGQISSEVPQNLSASRPQDRQFILSSKKLLLSDSGFYLCAWSAGTSQGSGGYTFGSGTRLTVV.

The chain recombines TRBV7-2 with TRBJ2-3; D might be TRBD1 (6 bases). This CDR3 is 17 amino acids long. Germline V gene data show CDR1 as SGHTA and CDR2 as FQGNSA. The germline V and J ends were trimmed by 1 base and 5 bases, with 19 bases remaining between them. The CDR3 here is CASSLVRDNRRRDTQYF. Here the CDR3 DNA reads TGTGCCAGCAGCTTAGTTAGGGACAACCGTCGGAGAGATACGCAGTATTTT.

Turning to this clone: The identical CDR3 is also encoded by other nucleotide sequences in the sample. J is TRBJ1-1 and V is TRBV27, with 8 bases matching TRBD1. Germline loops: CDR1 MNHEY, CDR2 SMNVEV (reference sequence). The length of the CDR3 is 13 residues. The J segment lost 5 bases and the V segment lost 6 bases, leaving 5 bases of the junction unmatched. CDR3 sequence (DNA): TGTGCCAGCAGCCTGGACAGGGCGACTGAAGCTTTCTTT. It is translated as CASSLDRATEAFF.

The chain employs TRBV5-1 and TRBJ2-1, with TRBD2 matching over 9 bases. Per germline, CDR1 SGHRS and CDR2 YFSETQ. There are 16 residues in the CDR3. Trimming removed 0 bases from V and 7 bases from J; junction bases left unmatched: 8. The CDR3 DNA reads TGCGCCAGCAGCTTGGATGGTAGCGGGAGTTCGAATGAGCAGTTCTTC. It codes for CASSLDGSGSSNEQFF. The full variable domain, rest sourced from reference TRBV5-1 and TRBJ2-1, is KAGVTQTPRYLIKTRGQQVTLSCSPISGHRSVSWYQQTPGQGLQFLFEYFSETQRNKGNFPGRFSGRQFSNSRSEMNVSTLELGDSALYLCASSLDGSGSSNEQFFGPGTRLTVL.

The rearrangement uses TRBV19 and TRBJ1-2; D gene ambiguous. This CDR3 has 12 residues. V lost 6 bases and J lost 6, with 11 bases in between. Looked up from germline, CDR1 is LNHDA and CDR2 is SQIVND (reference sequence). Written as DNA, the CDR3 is TGTGCCAGTAGCTGGGAGGCCGATGGCTACACCTTC. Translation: CASSWEADGYTF. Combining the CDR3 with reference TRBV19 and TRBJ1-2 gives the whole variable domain DGGITQSPKYLFRKEGQNVTLSCEQNLNHDAMYWYRQDPGQGLRLIYYSQIVNDFQKGDIAEGYSVSREKKESFPLTVTSAQKNPTAFYLCASSWEADGYTFGSGTRLTVV.

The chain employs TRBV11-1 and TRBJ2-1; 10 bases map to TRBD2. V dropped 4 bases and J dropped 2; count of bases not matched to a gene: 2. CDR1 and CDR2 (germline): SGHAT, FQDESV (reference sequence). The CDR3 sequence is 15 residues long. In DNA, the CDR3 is TGTGCCAGCAGCTCCGGACTAGCGGCCTACAATGAGCAGTTCTTC. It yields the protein CASSSGLAAYNEQFF.

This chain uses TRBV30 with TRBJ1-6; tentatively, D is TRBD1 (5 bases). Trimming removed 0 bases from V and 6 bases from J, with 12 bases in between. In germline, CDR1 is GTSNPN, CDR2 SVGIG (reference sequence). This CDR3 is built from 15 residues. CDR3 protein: CAWSVRVGVNSPLHF. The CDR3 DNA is TGTGCCTGGAGTGTACGAGTAGGGGTTAATTCACCCCTCCACTTT.

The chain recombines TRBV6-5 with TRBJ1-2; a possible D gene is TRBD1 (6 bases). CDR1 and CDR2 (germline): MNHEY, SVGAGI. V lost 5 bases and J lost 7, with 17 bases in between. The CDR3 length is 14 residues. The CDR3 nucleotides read TGTGCCAGCAGTGCCTGGGGGGGGCTGGGTGGCTACACCTTC. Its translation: CASSAWGGLGGYTF.

The CDR3 nucleotides are TGTGCCAGCTCACCACCGACTAGCACAGATACGCAGTATTTT. Translating gives CASSPPTSTDTQYF. The rearrangement joins TRBV18 to TRBJ2-3, with unresolved D. Germline assignment: CDR1 KGHSH and CDR2 LQKENI. The length of the CDR3 is 14 residues. V was trimmed by 0 bases and J by 0 bases, leaving 4 bases between them.

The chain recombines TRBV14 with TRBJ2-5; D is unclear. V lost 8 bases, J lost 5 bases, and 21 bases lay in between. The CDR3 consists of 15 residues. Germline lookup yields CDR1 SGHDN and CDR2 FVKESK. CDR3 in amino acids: CASPRCRCVQETQYF. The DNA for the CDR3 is TGTGCCAGCCCCCGGTGCAGGTGTGTCCAGGAGACCCAGTACTTC.

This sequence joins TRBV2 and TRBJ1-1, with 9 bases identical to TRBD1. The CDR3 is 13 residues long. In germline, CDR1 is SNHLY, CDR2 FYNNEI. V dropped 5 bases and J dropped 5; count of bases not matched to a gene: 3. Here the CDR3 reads CASSKDRGTEAFF. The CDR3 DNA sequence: TGTGCCAGCAGTAAGGACAGGGGTACTGAAGCTTTCTTT.

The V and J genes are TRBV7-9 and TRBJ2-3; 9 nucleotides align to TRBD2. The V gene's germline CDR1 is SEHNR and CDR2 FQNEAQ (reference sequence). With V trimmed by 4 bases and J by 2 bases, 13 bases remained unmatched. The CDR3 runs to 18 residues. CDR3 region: CASSSPSGLAGITDTQYF. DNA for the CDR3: TGTGCCAGCAGCTCTCCCTCCGGCCTAGCGGGAATCACAGATACGCAGTATTTT.

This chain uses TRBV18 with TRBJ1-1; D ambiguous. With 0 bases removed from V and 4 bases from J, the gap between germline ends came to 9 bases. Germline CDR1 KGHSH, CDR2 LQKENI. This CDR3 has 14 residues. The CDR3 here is CASSPPSRITEAFF. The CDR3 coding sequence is TGTGCCAGCTCACCACCCTCTCGTATCACTGAAGCTTTCTTT.

CDR3 nucleotide sequence: TGTGCCAGCAGCCAATTAGGACTAGCGGAGTACAATGAGCAGTTCTTC. Translated, it gives CASSQLGLAEYNEQFF. The rearrangement uses TRBV4-2 and TRBJ2-1, with 10 bases lining up with TRBD2. V was pared by 2 bases and J by 4 bases, with 5 bases of the junction left unmatched. In germline, CDR1 is LGHNA, CDR2 YNFKEQ. The CDR3 sequence is 16 residues long.

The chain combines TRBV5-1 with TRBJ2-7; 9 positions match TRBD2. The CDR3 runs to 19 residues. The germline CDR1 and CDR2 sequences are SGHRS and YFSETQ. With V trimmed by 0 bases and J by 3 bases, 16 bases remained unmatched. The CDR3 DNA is TGCGCCAGCAGCTTGGCCCCGGCTAGCGGGACCGCCCTCCTCTACGAGCAGTACTTC. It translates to CASSLAPASGTALLYEQYF.

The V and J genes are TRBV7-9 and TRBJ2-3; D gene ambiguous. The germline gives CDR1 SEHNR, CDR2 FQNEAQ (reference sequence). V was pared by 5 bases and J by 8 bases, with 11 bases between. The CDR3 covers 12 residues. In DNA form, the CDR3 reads TGTGCCAGCAGCCCTACCCCCGGTACGCAGTATTTT. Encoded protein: CASSPTPGTQYF.

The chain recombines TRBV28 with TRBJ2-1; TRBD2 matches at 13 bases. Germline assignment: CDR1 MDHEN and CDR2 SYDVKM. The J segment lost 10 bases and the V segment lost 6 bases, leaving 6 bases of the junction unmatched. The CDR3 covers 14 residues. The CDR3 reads CASSSGGLAGEQFF. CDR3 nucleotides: TGTGCCAGCAGCTCTGGGGGACTAGCGGGAGAGCAGTTCTTC.

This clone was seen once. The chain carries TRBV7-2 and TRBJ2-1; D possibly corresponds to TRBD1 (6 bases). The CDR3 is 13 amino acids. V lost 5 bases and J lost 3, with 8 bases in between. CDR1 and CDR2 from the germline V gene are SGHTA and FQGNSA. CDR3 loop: CASSTGSYNEQFF. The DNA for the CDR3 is TGTGCCAGCAGCACAGGGAGCTACAATGAGCAGTTCTTC.